Sequencing of this T cell receptor beta chain was carried out in a study of T cell responses to AZD1222 COVID-19 vaccine. Here immunoSEQ multiplex PCR was the method, and the copy in TCRdb shows in-frame clones only, minus some. The sample comprises 130,000 to 150,000 clones, about 91% of which are singletons, and about 1.9% rests with the top ten. Trimming left V 0 bases short and J 8 bases short, with 20 bases between. Germline values: CDR1 LNHNV, CDR2 YYDKDF (reference sequence). This CDR3 is 17 amino acids long. The receptor was derived from an adult in good health. This chain connects TRBV15 to TRBJ1-5; TRBD1 might be the D (5 bases). Sequenced material: peripheral blood, taken on day 0 of AZD1222 vaccination. CDR3 protein: CATSRDLPGRGSEPQHF. In nucleotides, the CDR3 is TGTGCCACCAGCAGAGATCTCCCCGGACGGGGGAGTGAGCCCCAGCATTTT.